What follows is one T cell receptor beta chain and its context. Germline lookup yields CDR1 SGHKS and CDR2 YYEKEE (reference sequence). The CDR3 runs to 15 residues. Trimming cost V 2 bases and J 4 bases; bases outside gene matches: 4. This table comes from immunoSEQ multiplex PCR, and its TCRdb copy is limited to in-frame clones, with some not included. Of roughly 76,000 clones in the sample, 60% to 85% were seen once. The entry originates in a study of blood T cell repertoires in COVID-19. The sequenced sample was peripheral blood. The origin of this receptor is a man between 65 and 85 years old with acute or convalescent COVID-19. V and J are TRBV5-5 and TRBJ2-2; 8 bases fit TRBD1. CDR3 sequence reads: CASSFQGAFTGELFF. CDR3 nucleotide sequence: TGTGCCAGCAGCTTCCAGGGGGCCTTCACCGGGGAGCTGTTTTTT.